Sequencing of this T cell receptor (beta chain) was carried out in a study of CD8+ T cells in alopecia areata. The authors extracted RNA and reverse transcribed it into cDNA as the sequencing template. Repertoires were generated with immunoSEQ multiplex PCR, while TCRdb's copy carries only in-frame clones and drops some. The data hold fewer than 250,000 clones, with around 65% observed a single time. Treatment in this sample: oral pan-JAK inhibitor, 5-10 mg twice daily. Sequenced material: CD4+ T cells sorted from blood, taken at week 4, from a patient treated with tofacitinib. The receptor was derived from a human donor with alopecia areata.

The CDR3 DNA sequence: TGTGCCAGCATTGGTAGCGGGACCTACGAGCAGTACTTC. The encoded protein is CASIGSGTYEQYF. The V gene is TRBV2, the J gene TRBJ2-7; 8 bases map to TRBD2. CDR3 length equals 13 residues. Germline V gene lookup returns CDR1 SNHLY and CDR2 FYNNEI. J was trimmed by 2 bases and V by 7 bases; bases with no gene match: 4.